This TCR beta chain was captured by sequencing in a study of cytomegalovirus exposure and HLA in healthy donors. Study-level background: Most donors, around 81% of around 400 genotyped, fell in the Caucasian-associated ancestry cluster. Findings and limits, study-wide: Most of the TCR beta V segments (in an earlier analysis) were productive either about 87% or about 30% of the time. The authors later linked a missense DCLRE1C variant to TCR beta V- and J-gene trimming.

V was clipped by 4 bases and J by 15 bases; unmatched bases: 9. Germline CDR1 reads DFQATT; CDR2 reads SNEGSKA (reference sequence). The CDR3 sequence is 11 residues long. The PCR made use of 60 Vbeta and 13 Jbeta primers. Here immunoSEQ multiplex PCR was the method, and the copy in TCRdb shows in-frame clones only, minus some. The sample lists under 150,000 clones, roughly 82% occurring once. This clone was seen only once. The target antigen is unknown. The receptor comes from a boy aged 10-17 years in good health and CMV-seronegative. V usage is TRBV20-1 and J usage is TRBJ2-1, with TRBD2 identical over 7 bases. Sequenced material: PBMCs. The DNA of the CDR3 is TGCAGTGCTACCGGACTAGTTTTACCGTTCTTC. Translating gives CSATGLVLPFF.